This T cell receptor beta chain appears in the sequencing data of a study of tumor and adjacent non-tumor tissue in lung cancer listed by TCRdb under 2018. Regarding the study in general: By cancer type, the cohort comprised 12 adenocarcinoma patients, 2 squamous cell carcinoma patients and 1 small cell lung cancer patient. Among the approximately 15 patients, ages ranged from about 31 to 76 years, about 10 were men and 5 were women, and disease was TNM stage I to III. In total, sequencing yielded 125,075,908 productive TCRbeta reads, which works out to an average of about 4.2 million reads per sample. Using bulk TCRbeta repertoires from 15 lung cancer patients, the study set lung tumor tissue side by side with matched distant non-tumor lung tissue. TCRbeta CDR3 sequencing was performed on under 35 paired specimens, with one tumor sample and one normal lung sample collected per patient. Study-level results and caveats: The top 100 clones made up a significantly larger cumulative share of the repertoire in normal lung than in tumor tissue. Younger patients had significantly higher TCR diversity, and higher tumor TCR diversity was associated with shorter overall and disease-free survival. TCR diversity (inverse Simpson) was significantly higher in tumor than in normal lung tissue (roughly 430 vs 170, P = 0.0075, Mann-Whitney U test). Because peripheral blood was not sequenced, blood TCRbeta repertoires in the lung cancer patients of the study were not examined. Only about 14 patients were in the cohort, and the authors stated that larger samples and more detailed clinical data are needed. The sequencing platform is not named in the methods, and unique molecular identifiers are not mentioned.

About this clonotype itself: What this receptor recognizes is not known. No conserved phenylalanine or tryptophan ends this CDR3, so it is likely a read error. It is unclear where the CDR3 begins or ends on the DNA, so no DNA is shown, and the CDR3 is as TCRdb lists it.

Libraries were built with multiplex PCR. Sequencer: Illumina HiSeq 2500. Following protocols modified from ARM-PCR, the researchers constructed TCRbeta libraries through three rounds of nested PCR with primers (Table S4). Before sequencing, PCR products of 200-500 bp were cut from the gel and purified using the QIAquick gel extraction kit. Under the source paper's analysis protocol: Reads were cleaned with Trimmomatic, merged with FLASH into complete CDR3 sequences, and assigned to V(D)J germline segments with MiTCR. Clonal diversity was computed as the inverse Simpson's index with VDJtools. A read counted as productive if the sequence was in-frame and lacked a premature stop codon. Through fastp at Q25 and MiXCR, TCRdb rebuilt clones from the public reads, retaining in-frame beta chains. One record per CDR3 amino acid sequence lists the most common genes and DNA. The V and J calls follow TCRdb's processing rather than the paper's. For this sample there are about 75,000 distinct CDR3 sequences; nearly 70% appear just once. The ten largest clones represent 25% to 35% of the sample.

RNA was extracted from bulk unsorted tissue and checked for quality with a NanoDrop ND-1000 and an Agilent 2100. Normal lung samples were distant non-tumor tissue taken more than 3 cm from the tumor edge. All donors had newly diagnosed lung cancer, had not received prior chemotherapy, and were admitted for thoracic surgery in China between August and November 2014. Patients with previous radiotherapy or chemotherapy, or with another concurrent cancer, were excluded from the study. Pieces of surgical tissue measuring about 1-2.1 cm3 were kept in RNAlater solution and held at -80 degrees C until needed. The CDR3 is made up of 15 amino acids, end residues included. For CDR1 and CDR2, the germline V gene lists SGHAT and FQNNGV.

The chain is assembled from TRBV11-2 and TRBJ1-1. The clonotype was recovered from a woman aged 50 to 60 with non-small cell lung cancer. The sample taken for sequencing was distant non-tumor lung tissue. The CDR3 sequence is CASSAIGDGGTEAFL.